This TCR beta chain was captured in a study of blood T cell repertoires in COVID-19. Study-level background: Researchers got acute and convalescent COVID-19 samples from the United States, Italy and Spain.

In the authors' workflow: Reference gene primer amplification gave estimated nucleated cell counts. Using immunoSEQ multiplex PCR, the repertoire was profiled, and TCRdb retains in-frame clones only, with some absent. V and J calls plus clone size are reproduced from that table; the DNA served to infer D and trimming. This table holds 100,000 or so clones, about 80% found once. Trimming left V 5 bases short and J 6 bases short, with 17 bases between. The CDR3 is 14 amino acids. The germline V gene has CDR1 SGHTA and CDR2 FQGTGA. The chain employs TRBV7-3 and TRBJ2-7; TRBD1 is a possible D gene (7 bases). The sample taken for sequencing was peripheral blood. The receptor's source is a man between 60 and 70 years old with acute or convalescent COVID-19. CDR3 bases: TGTGCCAGCAGCCCCCAGGGGGGTAGCGGCGAGCAGTACTTC. Translating gives CASSPQGGSGEQYF.